This T cell receptor beta chain originates from a study of blood T cell repertoires in COVID-19. Study-level information: Sites in the United States, Italy and Spain provided acute and convalescent COVID-19 samples.

Germline V gene sequence: CDR1 LGHDT, CDR2 YNNKEL (reference sequence). The CDR3 covers 13 residues. Trimming took off 3 bases at V and 7 bases at J, with 10 bases between the two ends. The Seattle site enrolled patients during active infection and followed them longitudinally. Repertoires were generated with immunoSEQ multiplex PCR, while TCRdb's copy carries only in-frame clones and drops some. Counted here are 130,000 to 150,000 clones, 80% to 90% occurring once; the ten biggest clones make up 8%. This receptor was taken from a woman aged 55 to 70 with COVID-19, enrolled during active disease. The sequenced sample consisted of peripheral blood. The chain couples TRBV3-1 (or the pseudogene TRBV3-2) to TRBJ2-1; TRBD2 is a possible D gene (6 bases). The CDR3 reads CASSHVTRNEQFF. CDR3 sequence (DNA): TGTGCCAGCAGCCACGTGACTAGGAATGAGCAGTTCTTC.